This TCR beta chain was profiled in a study of blood T cell repertoires in COVID-19. All recovered Cohort 3 donors got two negative PCRs, got clearance, or saw symptom resolution. The data were produced by immunoSEQ multiplex PCR, yet TCRdb's version contains in-frame clones alone and is incomplete. The top ten hold approximately 5% of the sample, which has approximately 300,000 clones, 80% to 90% seen once. CDR1 and CDR2 from the germline V gene are SGHDT and YYEEEE. The V gene lost 0 bases and the J gene lost 3 bases, with 10 bases spanning the gap. The CDR3 sequence is 14 residues long. Source material: PBMCs or T cells enriched from blood (not recorded which). The chain is built from TRBV5-6 and TRBJ2-7; weak D call: TRBD2 (5 bases). The sequence derives from a young woman who had recovered from COVID-19. The CDR3 loop reads CASSLELGSYEQYF. CDR3 sequence (DNA): TGTGCCAGCAGCTTGGAGTTGGGGAGCTACGAGCAGTACTTC.